A selection of T cell receptor beta chains follows, all from one sample in a study of cytomegalovirus exposure and HLA in healthy donors. Data came from immunoSEQ multiplex PCR; TCRdb stores just in-frame clones and leaves some out. Seen here are approximately 97,000 clones, approximately 80% observed once, and the top ten hold around 9.6%. The source material was PBMCs. Receptors were obtained from a male donor in good health and CMV-seropositive. Each CDR3 is given with its conserved first and last residue. Fields, in order: V gene, clone size, D gene, J gene, CDR3 protein, CDR3 DNA. A D gene is named only where the DNA matches it firmly. Some rows have no size entry. The others give once, few or many, or a class for an expanded clone.

v_call: TRBV18
clone_size: .
d_call: TRBD1
j_call: TRBJ1-2
cdr3_aa: CASSPKGQNYGYTF
cdr3_nt: TGTGCCAGCTCCCCAAAGGGACAGAATTATGGCTACACCTTC

v_call: TRBV4-3
clone_size: .
d_call: .
j_call: TRBJ2-7
cdr3_aa: CASSQDLGDTVGEQYF
cdr3_nt: TGCGCCAGCAGCCAAGATTTAGGGGACACCGTTGGGGAGCAGTACTTC

v_call: TRBV7-2
clone_size: .
d_call: .
j_call: TRBJ2-3
cdr3_aa: CASSYNTQYF
cdr3_nt: TGTGCCAGCAGTTACAATACGCAGTATTTT

v_call: TRBV7-9
clone_size: .
d_call: TRBD2
j_call: TRBJ2-2
cdr3_aa: CASSLPVGASGSGTGELFF
cdr3_nt: TGTGCCAGCAGCCTACCCGTTGGGGCTAGCGGGAGTGGTACCGGGGAGCTGTTTTTT

v_call: TRBV7-3
clone_size: .
d_call: TRBD1
j_call: TRBJ1-1
cdr3_aa: CASSPGGSNTEAFF
cdr3_nt: TGTGCCAGCAGCCCAGGGGGCTCGAACACTGAAGCTTTCTTT

v_call: TRBV28
clone_size: .
d_call: TRBD1
j_call: TRBJ1-4
cdr3_aa: CASSSGQRTSEKLFF
cdr3_nt: TGTGCCAGCAGTTCGGGACAGCGAACGTCTGAAAAACTGTTTTTT

v_call: TRBV30
clone_size: .
d_call: .
j_call: TRBJ2-1
cdr3_aa: CAWNAGPRNEQFF
cdr3_nt: TGTGCCTGGAATGCGGGACCTCGCAATGAGCAGTTCTTC

v_call: TRBV7-9
clone_size: .
d_call: .
j_call: TRBJ1-6
cdr3_aa: CASSAGDSYNSPLHF
cdr3_nt: TGTGCCAGCAGCGCAGGGGATTCCTATAATTCACCCCTCCACTTT

v_call: TRBV6-6
clone_size: .
d_call: TRBD1
j_call: TRBJ1-2
cdr3_aa: CASSWDRNYGYTF
cdr3_nt: TGTGCCAGCAGTTGGGACAGGAACTATGGCTACACCTTC

v_call: TRBV28
clone_size: few
d_call: .
j_call: TRBJ1-3
cdr3_aa: CASSLGGGKTIYF
cdr3_nt: TGTGCCAGCAGTTTAGGTGGAGGGAAGACCATATATTTT

v_call: TRBV5-1
clone_size: .
d_call: TRBD2
j_call: TRBJ2-1
cdr3_aa: CASRWTSGDEQFF
cdr3_nt: TGCGCCAGCAGATGGACTAGTGGCGATGAGCAGTTCTTC

v_call: TRBV21-1
clone_size: .
d_call: .
j_call: TRBJ1-3
cdr3_aa: CASSPRGQGSPWGNTIYF
cdr3_nt: TGTGCCAGCAGCCCCCGAGGACAGGGAAGCCCGTGGGGAAACACCATATATTTT

v_call: TRBV9
clone_size: .
d_call: TRBD2
j_call: TRBJ2-3
cdr3_aa: CASSPLSGLAPGDTQYF
cdr3_nt: TGTGCCAGCAGCCCCCTCTCAGGACTAGCTCCCGGGGATACGCAGTATTTT

v_call: TRBV4-1
clone_size: .
d_call: TRBD2
j_call: TRBJ2-1
cdr3_aa: CASSQDQLAGSYNEQFF
cdr3_nt: TGCGCCAGCAGCCAAGACCAACTAGCGGGATCCTACAATGAGCAGTTCTTC

v_call: TRBV6-1
clone_size: .
d_call: TRBD1
j_call: TRBJ1-3
cdr3_aa: CASSTRGPSGNTIYF
cdr3_nt: TGTGCCAGCAGTACCAGGGGGCCCTCTGGAAACACCATATATTTT

v_call: TRBV15
clone_size: .
d_call: TRBD1
j_call: TRBJ2-7
cdr3_aa: CATSRDNMRQGTYEQYF
cdr3_nt: TGTGCCACCAGCAGAGATAACATGAGACAGGGTACTTACGAGCAGTACTTC

v_call: TRBV10-3
clone_size: .
d_call: TRBD2
j_call: TRBJ2-7
cdr3_aa: CAISRATSGSDSSYEQYF
cdr3_nt: TGTGCCATCAGCCGAGCTACTAGCGGGAGCGATAGCTCCTACGAGCAGTACTTC

v_call: TRBV7-9
clone_size: once
d_call: TRBD2
j_call: TRBJ2-7
cdr3_aa: CASTQTSGGYEQYF
cdr3_nt: TGTGCCAGCACCCAGACTAGCGGGGGCTACGAGCAGTACTTC

v_call: TRBV14
clone_size: few
d_call: TRBD2
j_call: TRBJ2-5
cdr3_aa: CASSQLGTSGREQYF
cdr3_nt: TGTGCCAGCAGCCAACTCGGGACTAGCGGGAGGGAGCAGTACTTC

v_call: TRBV7-2
clone_size: .
d_call: .
j_call: TRBJ1-1
cdr3_aa: CASSLGGSAEAFF
cdr3_nt: TGTGCCAGCAGCTTAGGGGGTAGCGCTGAAGCTTTCTTT

v_call: TRBV7-9
clone_size: .
d_call: TRBD2
j_call: TRBJ2-1
cdr3_aa: CASSLGRERKFF
cdr3_nt: TGTGCCAGCAGCTTAGGGCGGGAGAGGAAGTTCTTC

v_call: TRBV10-3
clone_size: .
d_call: TRBD2
j_call: TRBJ2-3
cdr3_aa: CATNPREEADTQYF
cdr3_nt: TGTGCCACCAACCCCCGGGAGGAAGCAGATACGCAGTATTTT

v_call: TRBV29-1
clone_size: .
d_call: TRBD1
j_call: TRBJ2-1
cdr3_aa: CSVRTGGNNEQFF
cdr3_nt: TGCAGCGTCAGGACAGGGGGGAACAATGAGCAGTTCTTC

v_call: TRBV6-4
clone_size: .
d_call: .
j_call: TRBJ2-3
cdr3_aa: CASSDHYLQIRPLDTQYF
cdr3_nt: TGTGCCAGCAGTGACCACTACCTCCAGATTCGACCACTAGATACGCAGTATTTT

v_call: TRBV18
clone_size: .
d_call: TRBD1
j_call: TRBJ2-1
cdr3_aa: CASSPGQGDYNEQFF
cdr3_nt: TGTGCCAGCTCCCCCGGACAGGGAGATTACAATGAGCAGTTCTTC

v_call: TRBV4-2
clone_size: once
d_call: .
j_call: TRBJ2-1
cdr3_aa: CASSQDSGLGYNEQFF
cdr3_nt: TGTGCCAGCAGCCAAGATAGCGGACTCGGCTACAATGAGCAGTTCTTC

v_call: TRBV30
clone_size: .
d_call: TRBD2
j_call: TRBJ2-7
cdr3_aa: CAWSEGLAGTTYEQYF
cdr3_nt: TGTGCCTGGAGTGAGGGACTAGCGGGGACCACCTACGAGCAGTACTTC

v_call: TRBV28
clone_size: .
d_call: TRBD2
j_call: TRBJ2-1
cdr3_aa: CASSPGTSGRPYNEQFF
cdr3_nt: TGTGCCAGCAGTCCCGGGACTAGCGGGAGGCCTTACAATGAGCAGTTCTTC

v_call: TRBV7-2
clone_size: .
d_call: TRBD1
j_call: TRBJ1-1
cdr3_aa: CASSPIGDRGTEAFF
cdr3_nt: TGTGCCAGCAGCCCCATAGGGGACAGGGGCACTGAAGCTTTCTTT

v_call: TRBV10-3
clone_size: .
d_call: .
j_call: TRBJ1-1
cdr3_aa: CAISESKTGNTEAFF
cdr3_nt: TGTGCCATCAGTGAGTCAAAGACAGGGAACACTGAAGCTTTCTTT

v_call: TRBV27
clone_size: once
d_call: TRBD1
j_call: TRBJ1-6
cdr3_aa: CASSQGTAYNSPLHF
cdr3_nt: TGTGCCAGCAGCCAAGGGACAGCCTATAATTCACCCCTCCACTTT

v_call: TRBV6-1
clone_size: few
d_call: TRBD2
j_call: TRBJ2-5
cdr3_aa: CASSWGGQETQYF
cdr3_nt: TGTGCCAGCAGTTGGGGGGGGCAAGAGACCCAGTACTTC

v_call: TRBV7-8
clone_size: .
d_call: .
j_call: TRBJ2-5
cdr3_aa: CASSLVGGPQETQYF
cdr3_nt: TGTGCCAGCAGCTTAGTGGGAGGTCCACAAGAGACCCAGTACTTC

v_call: TRBV5-1
clone_size: .
d_call: .
j_call: TRBJ1-4
cdr3_aa: CASRYGATNEKLFF
cdr3_nt: TGCGCCAGCAGGTACGGAGCAACTAATGAAAAACTGTTTTTT

v_call: TRBV27
clone_size: few
d_call: TRBD2
j_call: TRBJ2-3
cdr3_aa: CASSFLTSGRDRDTQYF
cdr3_nt: TGTGCCAGCAGTTTCCTCACTAGCGGGAGGGACCGAGATACGCAGTATTTT

v_call: TRBV28
clone_size: .
d_call: .
j_call: TRBJ1-3
cdr3_aa: CASSRDSSASGNTIYF
cdr3_nt: TGTGCCAGCAGTCGGGACTCATCCGCCTCTGGAAACACCATATATTTT

v_call: TRBV19
clone_size: .
d_call: TRBD1
j_call: TRBJ1-5
cdr3_aa: CASSTPTGQGYQPQHF
cdr3_nt: TGTGCCAGTAGTACCCCCACGGGACAGGGGTATCAGCCCCAGCATTTT

v_call: TRBV16
clone_size: few
d_call: .
j_call: TRBJ2-3
cdr3_aa: CASSQRGTDTQYF
cdr3_nt: TGTGCCAGCAGCCAAAGGGGGACAGATACGCAGTATTTT

v_call: TRBV5-4
clone_size: .
d_call: TRBD1
j_call: TRBJ1-2
cdr3_aa: CASSLGGTGRSYGYTF
cdr3_nt: TGTGCCAGCAGCTTGGGGGGGACAGGGAGAAGCTATGGCTACACCTTC

v_call: TRBV7-9
clone_size: .
d_call: .
j_call: TRBJ2-1
cdr3_aa: CASSSRRRDEQFF
cdr3_nt: TGTGCCAGCAGCTCCCGGAGGAGGGATGAGCAGTTCTTC

v_call: TRBV5-1
clone_size: .
d_call: TRBD2
j_call: TRBJ2-7
cdr3_aa: CASSFYTSGRPEQYF
cdr3_nt: TGCGCCAGCAGCTTCTATACTAGCGGGAGGCCCGAGCAGTACTTC

v_call: TRBV28
clone_size: .
d_call: .
j_call: TRBJ1-5
cdr3_aa: CASGQISNQPQHF
cdr3_nt: TGTGCCAGCGGCCAGATTAGCAATCAGCCCCAGCATTTT

v_call: TRBV7-7
clone_size: .
d_call: .
j_call: TRBJ2-3
cdr3_aa: CASSPGLGTDTQYF
cdr3_nt: TGTGCTAGCAGCCCAGGACTGGGAACAGATACGCAGTATTTT

v_call: TRBV2
clone_size: .
d_call: TRBD1
j_call: TRBJ2-4
cdr3_aa: CASSGTGAKNSQYF
cdr3_nt: TGTGCCAGCAGTGGGACAGGGGCCAAAAACAGTCAGTACTTC

v_call: TRBV2
clone_size: .
d_call: .
j_call: TRBJ2-2
cdr3_aa: CASSDPDWTGELFF
cdr3_nt: TGTGCCAGCAGTGACCCCGACTGGACCGGGGAGCTGTTTTTT

v_call: TRBV27
clone_size: .
d_call: TRBD1
j_call: TRBJ2-7
cdr3_aa: CASSPRQGGEQYF
cdr3_nt: TGTGCCAGCAGCCCACGACAGGGGGGCGAGCAGTACTTC

v_call: TRBV28
clone_size: .
d_call: TRBD2
j_call: TRBJ2-1
cdr3_aa: CASSSSSGSYNEQFF
cdr3_nt: TGTGCCAGCAGTTCGTCTAGCGGCTCCTACAATGAGCAGTTCTTC